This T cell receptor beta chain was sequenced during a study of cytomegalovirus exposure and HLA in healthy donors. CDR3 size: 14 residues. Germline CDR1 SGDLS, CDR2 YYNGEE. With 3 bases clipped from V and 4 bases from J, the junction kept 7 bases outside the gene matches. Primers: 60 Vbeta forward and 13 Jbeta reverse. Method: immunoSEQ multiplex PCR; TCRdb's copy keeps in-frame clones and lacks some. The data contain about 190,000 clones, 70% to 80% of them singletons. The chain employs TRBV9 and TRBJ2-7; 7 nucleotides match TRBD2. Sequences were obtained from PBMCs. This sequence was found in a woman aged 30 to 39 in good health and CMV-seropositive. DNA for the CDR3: TGTGCCAGCAGCGCGGGGGGACTAACATACGAGCAGTACTTC. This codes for CASSAGGLTYEQYF.